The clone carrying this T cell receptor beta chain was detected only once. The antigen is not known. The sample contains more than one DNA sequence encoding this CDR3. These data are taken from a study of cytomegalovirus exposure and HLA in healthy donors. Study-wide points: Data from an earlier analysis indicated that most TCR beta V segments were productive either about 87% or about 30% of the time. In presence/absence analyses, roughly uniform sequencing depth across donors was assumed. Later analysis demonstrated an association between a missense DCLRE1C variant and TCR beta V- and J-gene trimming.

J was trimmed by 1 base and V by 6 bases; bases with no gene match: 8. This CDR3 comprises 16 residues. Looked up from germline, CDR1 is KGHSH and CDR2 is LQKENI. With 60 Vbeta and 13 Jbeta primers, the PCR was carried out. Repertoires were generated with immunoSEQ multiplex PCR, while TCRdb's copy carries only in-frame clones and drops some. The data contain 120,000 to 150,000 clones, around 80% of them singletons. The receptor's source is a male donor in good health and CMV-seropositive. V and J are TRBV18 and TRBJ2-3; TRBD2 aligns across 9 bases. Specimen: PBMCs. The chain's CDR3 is CASSPSGTSRTDTQYF. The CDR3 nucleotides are TGTGCCAGCTCGCCTAGCGGGACGAGCCGCACAGATACGCAGTATTTT.